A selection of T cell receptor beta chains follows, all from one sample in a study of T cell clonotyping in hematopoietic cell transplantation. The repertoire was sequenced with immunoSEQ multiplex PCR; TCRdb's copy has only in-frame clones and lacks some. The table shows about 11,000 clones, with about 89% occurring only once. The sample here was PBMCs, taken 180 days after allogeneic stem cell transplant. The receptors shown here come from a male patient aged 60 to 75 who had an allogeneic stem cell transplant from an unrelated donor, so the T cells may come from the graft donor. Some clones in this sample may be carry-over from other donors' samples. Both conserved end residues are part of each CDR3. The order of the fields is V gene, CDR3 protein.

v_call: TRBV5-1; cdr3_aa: CASSLDHLNEKLFF
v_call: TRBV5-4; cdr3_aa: CASSLTYNSYEQYF
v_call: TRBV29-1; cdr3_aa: CSVEDASGGSPDTQYF
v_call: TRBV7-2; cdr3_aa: CASSLGLNEKLFF
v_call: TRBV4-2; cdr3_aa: CASSQVQLNTEAFF
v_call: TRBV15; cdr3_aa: CATSREYTGELFF
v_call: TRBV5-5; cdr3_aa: CASSFTGTGRGDTQYF
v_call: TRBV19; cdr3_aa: CASSIAGNQPQHF
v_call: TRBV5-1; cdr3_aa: CASSFDSQGMRGYTF
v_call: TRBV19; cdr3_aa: CASSTGTGLNSPLHF
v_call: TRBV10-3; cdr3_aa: CAISLTRPGPPDNQPQHF
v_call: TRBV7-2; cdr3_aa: CASSSRRPGRDQPQHF
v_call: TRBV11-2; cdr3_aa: CASSLDRTSSSYEQYF
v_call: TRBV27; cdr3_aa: CASTPGGMYQETQYF
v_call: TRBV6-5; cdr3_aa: CASSYSGGTAEAFF
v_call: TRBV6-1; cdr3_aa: CASSAPGQVYGYTF
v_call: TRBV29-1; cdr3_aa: CSVINRDRGYVQYF
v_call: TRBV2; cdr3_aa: CASSVDLGGYTF
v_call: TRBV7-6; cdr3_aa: CASSSTHQGTIYF
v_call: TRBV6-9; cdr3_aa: CASRLSGSGDTQYF
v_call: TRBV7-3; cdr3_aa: CASSPTRGGGTDTQYF
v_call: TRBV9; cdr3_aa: CASSKRGENYEQYF
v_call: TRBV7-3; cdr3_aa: CASSLAGGPNGELFF
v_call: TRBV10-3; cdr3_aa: CAITDRRGPYEQYF
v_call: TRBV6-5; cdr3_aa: CASMRGLYNEQFF
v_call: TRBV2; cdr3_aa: CASSEVRLGGYTF
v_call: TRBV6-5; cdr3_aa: CASRGKGPYGYTF
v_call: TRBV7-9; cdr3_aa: CASSFGGQPQHF
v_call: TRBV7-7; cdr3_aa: CASSLGQNNEQFF
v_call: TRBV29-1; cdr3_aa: CSVEEEYSPYEQYF
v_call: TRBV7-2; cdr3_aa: CASSFSTSHSPLHF
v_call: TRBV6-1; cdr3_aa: CASSENYRGRSFGNTIYF
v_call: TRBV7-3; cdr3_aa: CASSLGGLVDTQYF
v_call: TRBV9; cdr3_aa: CASSPYLAGGFYEQYF
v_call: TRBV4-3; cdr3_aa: CASSQEGTVDGSGNTIYF
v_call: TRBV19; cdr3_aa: CASRGAWDEQYF
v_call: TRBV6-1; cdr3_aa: CASNAQPNSPLHF
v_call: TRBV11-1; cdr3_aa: CASSKQKIADTQYF
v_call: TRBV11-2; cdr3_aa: CASSPLRQWPGRDYGYTF
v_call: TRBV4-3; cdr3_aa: CASSQDPGEQPQHF
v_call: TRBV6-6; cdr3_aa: CASRMTGGAGNTIYF